The following is a T cell receptor (beta chain) sequence with its context. Using immunoSEQ multiplex PCR, the repertoire was profiled, and TCRdb retains in-frame clones only, with some absent. The sample carries around 250,000 clones, 80% to 85% recorded once. This entry comes from a study of blood T cell repertoires in COVID-19. About the research overall: The United States, Italy and Spain provided the acute and convalescent COVID-19 samples.

Looked up from germline, CDR1 is MGHRA and CDR2 is YSYEKL. Trimming removed 6 bases from V and 2 bases from J, with 14 bases in between. CDR3 size: 15 residues. Participants' own reports of clinical history determined their cohort assignment. The specimen sequenced was PBMCs or T cells enriched from blood (not recorded which). The source is a man aged 45-65 years who had recovered from COVID-19. The rearrangement joins TRBV4-1 to TRBJ1-3; D is unclear. The CDR3: CASRDSRRPGNTIYF. The CDR3 DNA sequence: TGCGCCAGCAGAGACTCTCGCCGGCCTGGAAACACCATATATTTT.